These 5 T cell receptor beta chains were all obtained from the same sample, sequenced in a study of T cell responses to AZD1222 COVID-19 vaccine. Some clones are missing from TCRdb's copy, which holds only in-frame ones; the method was immunoSEQ multiplex PCR. This table has roughly 160,000 clones, roughly 85% appearing once. Sample: peripheral blood, taken 28 days after the second AZD1222 dose. The receptors come from an adult who received the AZD1222 COVID-19 vaccine.

The chain links TRBV7-9 to TRBJ1-2; D gene uncertain. CDR3 length equals 10 residues. With 4 bases removed from V and 8 bases from J, the gap between germline ends came to 5 bases. Germline V gene data show CDR1 as SEHNR and CDR2 as FQNEAQ (reference sequence). The chain's CDR3 is CASSYPGYTF. The CDR3 DNA reads TGTGCCAGCAGCTATCCCGGCTACACCTTC.

This chain joins TRBV4-1 and TRBJ1-5; tentative D call: TRBD1 (5 bases). The V and J ends lost 5 bases and 1 base respectively, with 18 bases between them. This CDR3 is built from 17 residues. CDR1 is MGHRA and CDR2 is YSYEKL in the germline V gene. CDR3 DNA: TGCGCCAGCAGCTTCTCATTGCCAGGGCTGAGCAATCAGCCCCAGCATTTT. It yields the protein CASSFSLPGLSNQPQHF.

The chain recombines TRBV7-9 with TRBJ2-7; D might be TRBD1 (6 bases). This CDR3 is 14 amino acids long. Germline lookup yields CDR1 SEHNR and CDR2 FQNEAQ (reference sequence). Trimming removed 2 bases at V and 0 bases at J, with 8 bases between. The CDR3 spells CASSLKGGSYEQYF. For the CDR3, the DNA is TGTGCCAGCAGCTTAAAAGGGGGCTCCTACGAGCAGTACTTC.

The J gene is TRBJ1-2, the V gene TRBV6-2 or TRBV6-3, with TRBD1 identical over 8 bases. The CDR3 loop spans 15 amino acids. CDR1 and CDR2 (germline): MNHEY, SVGEGT. V shed 1 base and J 5 bases; nucleotides not matched to a gene: 6. The CDR3 DNA follows: TGTGCCAGCAGTTACTTTTGGCAGGGGGCGTATGGCTACACCTTC. It encodes CASSYFWQGAYGYTF.

The V call is TRBV7-9, the J call TRBJ1-4; the D gene is possibly TRBD1 (6 bases). The CDR3 extends over 10 amino acids. Germline loops: CDR1 SEHNR, CDR2 FQNEAQ (reference sequence). The CDR3 coding sequence is TGTGCAGGGGGTCCTGAAAAACTGTTTTTT. Its translation is CAGGPEKLFF.